The text below deals with one T cell receptor (beta chain). Trimming removed 1 base at V and 1 base at J, with 4 bases between. The CDR3 runs to 13 residues. The germline V gene encodes CDR1 LGHNA and CDR2 YSLEER. The method was immunoSEQ multiplex PCR; TCRdb's version includes in-frame clones alone and lacks a portion of them. The table shows 9,000 to 10,000 clones, with around 81% occurring only once. The data were obtained in a study of blood T cell repertoires in COVID-19. The sequence was obtained from a human donor in a cohort sampled during active COVID-19. The chain joins TRBV4-3 to TRBJ1-1; no reliable D call. The source material was peripheral blood. As DNA, the CDR3 is TGCGCCAGCAGCCAAGCAGGGAACACTGAAGCTTTCTTT. It specifies CASSQAGNTEAFF.